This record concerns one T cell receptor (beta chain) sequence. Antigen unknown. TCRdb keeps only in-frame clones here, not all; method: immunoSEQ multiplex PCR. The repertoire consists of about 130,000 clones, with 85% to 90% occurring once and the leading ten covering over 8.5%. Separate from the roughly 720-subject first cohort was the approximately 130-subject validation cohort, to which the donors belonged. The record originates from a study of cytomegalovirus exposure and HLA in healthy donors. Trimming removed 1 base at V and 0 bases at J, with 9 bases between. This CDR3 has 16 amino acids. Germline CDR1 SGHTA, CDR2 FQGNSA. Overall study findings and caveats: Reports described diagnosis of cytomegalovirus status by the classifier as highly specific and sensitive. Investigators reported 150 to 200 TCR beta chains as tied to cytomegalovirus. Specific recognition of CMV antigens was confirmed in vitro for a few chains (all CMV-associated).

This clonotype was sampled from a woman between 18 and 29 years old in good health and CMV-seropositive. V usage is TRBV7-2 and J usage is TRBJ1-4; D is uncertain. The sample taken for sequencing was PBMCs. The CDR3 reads CASSLERSATNEKLFF. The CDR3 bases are TGTGCCAGCAGCTTAGAGAGGTCTGCAACTAATGAAAAACTGTTTTTT.